Listed below are T cell receptor beta chains from one sample, sequenced in a study of PD-L1 blockade in urothelial cancer. The repertoire was sequenced with immunoSEQ multiplex PCR; TCRdb's copy has only in-frame clones and lacks some. The sample yields about 95,000 clones, about 90% seen once. The source material was PBMCs, sampled around atezolizumab (anti-PD-L1) treatment. The receptors were gathered from a man in his 60s with urothelial cancer. CDR3s include the opening cysteine and the closing phenylalanine or tryptophan. Each record gives: V gene, J gene, clone size, CDR3 length, D gene, CDR3 DNA, CDR3 protein. A D gene is named only where the DNA matches it firmly. Clone size, where shown, is once, few, many, or a class for clones that have expanded.

v_call: TRBV4-3
j_call: TRBJ2-1
clone_size: .
cdr3_length: 14
d_call: .
cdr3_nt: TGCGCCAGCAGCCAAGCCGGGGTGGGGAATGAGCAGTTCTTC
cdr3_aa: CASSQAGVGNEQFF

v_call: TRBV4-2
j_call: TRBJ1-2
clone_size: once
cdr3_length: 14
d_call: .
cdr3_nt: TGTGCCAGCAGCCAAGATCGGGCGGGGTTTGGCTACACCTTC
cdr3_aa: CASSQDRAGFGYTF

v_call: TRBV5-4
j_call: TRBJ1-3
clone_size: .
cdr3_length: 15
d_call: .
cdr3_nt: TGTGCCAGCAGCTTGGAGAGGGGGTGGGAAAACACCATATATTTT
cdr3_aa: CASSLERGWENTIYF

v_call: TRBV2
j_call: TRBJ1-2
clone_size: many
cdr3_length: 11
d_call: .
cdr3_nt: TGTGCCAGCAGGACACAGGGATACTACACCTTC
cdr3_aa: CASRTQGYYTF

v_call: TRBV23-1
j_call: TRBJ2-7
clone_size: .
cdr3_length: 19
d_call: TRBD1
cdr3_nt: TGCGCCAGCAGTCCGCCTGGACAGGAAGAAGTTAAGGATCATTACGAGCAGTACTTC
cdr3_aa: CASSPPGQEEVKDHYEQYF

v_call: TRBV5-1
j_call: TRBJ2-3
clone_size: .
cdr3_length: 15
d_call: TRBD1
cdr3_nt: TGCGCCAGCAGCTACCAGGGGGACCGCACAGATACGCAGTATTTT
cdr3_aa: CASSYQGDRTDTQYF

v_call: TRBV9
j_call: TRBJ2-1
clone_size: .
cdr3_length: 16
d_call: TRBD2
cdr3_nt: TGTGCCAGCAGCGTTGGGTTGGGACTAGCGGGGGATGAGCAGTTCTTC
cdr3_aa: CASSVGLGLAGDEQFF

v_call: TRBV7-9
j_call: TRBJ1-1
clone_size: .
cdr3_length: 12
d_call: .
cdr3_nt: TGTGCCAGCAGTCCCATGAACACTGAAGCTTTCTTT
cdr3_aa: CASSPMNTEAFF

v_call: TRBV7-2
j_call: TRBJ2-7
clone_size: .
cdr3_length: 16
d_call: TRBD2
cdr3_nt: TGTGCCAGCAGCCCATTAGCGGGGTCAAGCTCCTACGAGCAGTACTTC
cdr3_aa: CASSPLAGSSSYEQYF

v_call: TRBV7-8
j_call: TRBJ2-2
clone_size: .
cdr3_length: 18
d_call: TRBD2
cdr3_nt: TGTGCCAGCAGCTTACGGGGGGGGGCGGGTGATAGTACCGGGGAGCTGTTTTTT
cdr3_aa: CASSLRGGAGDSTGELFF

v_call: TRBV2
j_call: TRBJ2-1
clone_size: .
cdr3_length: 15
d_call: TRBD1
cdr3_nt: TGTGCCAGCAGCGAAGACAGGGGCTCCTACAATGAGCAGTTCTTC
cdr3_aa: CASSEDRGSYNEQFF

v_call: TRBV29-1
j_call: TRBJ2-7
clone_size: .
cdr3_length: 12
d_call: .
cdr3_nt: TGCAGCGTTGCCCAGGGAACCTACGAGCAGTACTTC
cdr3_aa: CSVAQGTYEQYF

v_call: TRBV7-2
j_call: TRBJ1-2
clone_size: .
cdr3_length: 16
d_call: .
cdr3_nt: TGTGCCAGCAGCTTTAAGGCCGACAGTGGTAACTATGGCTACACCTTC
cdr3_aa: CASSFKADSGNYGYTF

v_call: TRBV7-9
j_call: TRBJ2-3
clone_size: .
cdr3_length: 15
d_call: TRBD1
cdr3_nt: TGTGCCAGCAACAGGAGACAGGGGGCCACAGATACGCAGTATTTT
cdr3_aa: CASNRRQGATDTQYF

v_call: TRBV2
j_call: TRBJ2-3
clone_size: .
cdr3_length: 13
d_call: TRBD2
cdr3_nt: TGTGCCAGCAGGAGGACTAGCGCAGATACGCAGTATTTT
cdr3_aa: CASRRTSADTQYF

v_call: TRBV9
j_call: TRBJ2-7
clone_size: .
cdr3_length: 16
d_call: TRBD1
cdr3_nt: TGTGCCAGCAGCGAACACGCCGGGACAGAACCCTACGAGCAGTACTTC
cdr3_aa: CASSEHAGTEPYEQYF

v_call: TRBV9
j_call: TRBJ1-3
clone_size: .
cdr3_length: 16
d_call: .
cdr3_nt: TGTGCCAGCAGCGGCGGGGCCCTAAGCTCTGGAAACACCATATATTTT
cdr3_aa: CASSGGALSSGNTIYF

v_call: TRBV27
j_call: TRBJ2-3
clone_size: .
cdr3_length: 15
d_call: TRBD1
cdr3_nt: TGTGCCAGCAGTGGAGAAGGACAGGGTCTAGATACGCAGTATTTT
cdr3_aa: CASSGEGQGLDTQYF

v_call: TRBV2
j_call: TRBJ2-7
clone_size: few
cdr3_length: 14
d_call: .
cdr3_nt: TGTGCCAGCAGCAATGACAATGACGGCTACGAGCAGTACTTC
cdr3_aa: CASSNDNDGYEQYF

v_call: TRBV4-2
j_call: TRBJ2-7
clone_size: .
cdr3_length: 19
d_call: .
cdr3_nt: TGTGCCAGCAGCCAAGAACTTGCGGATTTTGGATTTCTCTCCTACGAGCAGTACTTC
cdr3_aa: CASSQELADFGFLSYEQYF

v_call: TRBV7-2
j_call: TRBJ2-2
clone_size: .
cdr3_length: 14
d_call: .
cdr3_nt: TGTGCCAGCAGCTTGGGGGGGAACACCGGGGAGCTGTTTTTT
cdr3_aa: CASSLGGNTGELFF

v_call: TRBV9
j_call: TRBJ2-2
clone_size: .
cdr3_length: 14
d_call: TRBD2
cdr3_nt: TGTGCCGGGGCTAGCGGGGGGAACACCGGGGAGCTGTTTTTT
cdr3_aa: CAGASGGNTGELFF

v_call: TRBV11-1
j_call: TRBJ2-2
clone_size: .
cdr3_length: 15
d_call: TRBD1
cdr3_nt: TGTGCCAGCAGCTTAGTACGACAGGGAACCGGGGAGCTGTTTTTT
cdr3_aa: CASSLVRQGTGELFF

v_call: TRBV11-2
j_call: TRBJ2-2
clone_size: .
cdr3_length: 17
d_call: TRBD1
cdr3_nt: TGTGCCAGCAGCTTGACCGGGACAGGGGGCGACACCGGGGAGCTGTTTTTT
cdr3_aa: CASSLTGTGGDTGELFF

v_call: TRBV9
j_call: TRBJ2-2
clone_size: .
cdr3_length: 18
d_call: TRBD2
cdr3_nt: TGTGCCAGCAGCGTACTAGCGGGAGGGCCCCGGAACACCGGGGAGCTGTTTTTT
cdr3_aa: CASSVLAGGPRNTGELFF

v_call: TRBV2
j_call: TRBJ1-5
clone_size: once
cdr3_length: 13
d_call: .
cdr3_nt: TGTGCCAGCACTACGGACAGATCTCAGCCCCAGCATTTT
cdr3_aa: CASTTDRSQPQHF

v_call: TRBV30
j_call: TRBJ1-1
clone_size: .
cdr3_length: 14
d_call: TRBD1
cdr3_nt: TGTGCCTGGAGTGGGACAGGGAGATTTACTGAAGCTTTCTTT
cdr3_aa: CAWSGTGRFTEAFF

v_call: TRBV25-1
j_call: TRBJ1-4
clone_size: .
cdr3_length: 14
d_call: .
cdr3_nt: TGTGCCACCCACTCGGAACAGCTTAATGAAAAACTGTTTTTT
cdr3_aa: CATHSEQLNEKLFF

v_call: TRBV29-1
j_call: TRBJ1-1
clone_size: .
cdr3_length: 13
d_call: .
cdr3_nt: TGCAGCGCTGGACAGTCGCTGAACACTGAAGCTTTCTTT
cdr3_aa: CSAGQSLNTEAFF

v_call: TRBV20-1
j_call: TRBJ2-7
clone_size: .
cdr3_length: 10
d_call: .
cdr3_nt: TGCAGTGCTAGTAGGGGCGAGCAGTACTTC
cdr3_aa: CSASRGEQYF

v_call: TRBV30
j_call: TRBJ1-2
clone_size: .
cdr3_length: 13
d_call: .
cdr3_nt: TGTGCCTGGAGTCCCGGGATAACTTATGGCTACACCTTC
cdr3_aa: CAWSPGITYGYTF

v_call: TRBV2
j_call: TRBJ2-5
clone_size: .
cdr3_length: 13
d_call: TRBD1
cdr3_nt: TGTGCCAGCTCGGGACAGGGGCTCGAGACCCAGTACTTC
cdr3_aa: CASSGQGLETQYF

v_call: TRBV7-2
j_call: TRBJ2-5
clone_size: .
cdr3_length: 13
d_call: TRBD2
cdr3_nt: TGTGCCAGCAGCGGTAGCGGGAGGAAGACCCAGTACTTC
cdr3_aa: CASSGSGRKTQYF

v_call: TRBV7-8
j_call: TRBJ2-5
clone_size: .
cdr3_length: 14
d_call: TRBD1
cdr3_nt: TGTGCCAGCAGCTACCGGGACAGGGGTCAGGGACGGTACTTC
cdr3_aa: CASSYRDRGQGRYF

v_call: TRBV7-9
j_call: TRBJ1-2
clone_size: .
cdr3_length: 13
d_call: TRBD1
cdr3_nt: TGTGCCAGCAGCCCCGGGACAGATTATGGCTACACCTTC
cdr3_aa: CASSPGTDYGYTF

v_call: TRBV7-6
j_call: TRBJ2-2
clone_size: .
cdr3_length: 16
d_call: TRBD1
cdr3_nt: TGTGCCAGCAGCCGGACCGGGACAGGGAACACCGGGGAGCTGTTTTTT
cdr3_aa: CASSRTGTGNTGELFF

v_call: TRBV6-6
j_call: TRBJ1-3
clone_size: .
cdr3_length: 15
d_call: .
cdr3_nt: TGTGCCAGCAGTTATTCAGGGGACGGTGGAAACACCATATATTTT
cdr3_aa: CASSYSGDGGNTIYF

v_call: TRBV9
j_call: TRBJ2-3
clone_size: .
cdr3_length: 12
d_call: .
cdr3_nt: TGTGCCAGCAGCGCCCTATCAGATACGCAGTATTTT
cdr3_aa: CASSALSDTQYF

v_call: TRBV6-1
j_call: TRBJ1-2
clone_size: few
cdr3_length: 14
d_call: TRBD1
cdr3_nt: TGTGCCAGCAGTGAAGAGGCAGGGGGCTATGGCTACACCTTC
cdr3_aa: CASSEEAGGYGYTF

v_call: TRBV7-8
j_call: TRBJ2-7
clone_size: .
cdr3_length: 18
d_call: TRBD2
cdr3_nt: TGTGCCAGCAGCTTAAGGGGCCGGACTAGCGGGAGAACGTACGAGCAGTACTTC
cdr3_aa: CASSLRGRTSGRTYEQYF

v_call: TRBV16
j_call: TRBJ1-3
clone_size: .
cdr3_length: 16
d_call: .
cdr3_nt: TGTGCCAGCAGCCAATTGACAAACCCCTCTGGAAACACCATATATTTT
cdr3_aa: CASSQLTNPSGNTIYF

v_call: TRBV27
j_call: TRBJ2-3
clone_size: .
cdr3_length: 17
d_call: TRBD2
cdr3_nt: TGTGCCAGCAGTTTCCTCAGCGGGGGGGCCCACACAGATACGCAGTATTTT
cdr3_aa: CASSFLSGGAHTDTQYF

v_call: TRBV12-1
j_call: TRBJ2-7
clone_size: .
cdr3_length: 14
d_call: .
cdr3_nt: TGTGCCAGCAGCCCCGGGACAGGGAGATACGAGCAGTACTTC
cdr3_aa: CASSPGTGRYEQYF

v_call: TRBV27
j_call: TRBJ2-5
clone_size: .
cdr3_length: 14
d_call: TRBD1
cdr3_nt: TGTGCCAGCAGCCCTCGGGACAGTTTGAAGACCCAGTACTTC
cdr3_aa: CASSPRDSLKTQYF